The 11 T cell receptor beta chains given below trace back to one sample, sequenced in a study of response to subunit inactivated influenza vaccine. One entry per CDR3 protein, called by TCRdb with MiXCR from the RT-PCR reads. Of 500,000 to 600,000 distinct CDR3 sequences in the sample, 14% were seen once. Specimen: PBMCs from blood, collected approximately 13 days after vaccination. The receptors shown here come from a man aged 50 or older who received an inactivated influenza vaccine.

This clonotype came up many times. The rearrangement joins TRBV7-9 to TRBJ1-2, with 7 bases aligning to TRBD1. The J segment lost 0 bases and the V segment lost 0 bases, leaving 7 bases of the junction unmatched. This CDR3 spans 17 amino acids. Germline CDR1 and CDR2: SEHNR and FQNEAQ (reference sequence). This CDR3 reads CASSLAFGTVANYGYTF. For the CDR3, the DNA is TGTGCCAGCAGCTTAGCCTTCGGGACAGTTGCTAACTATGGCTACACCTTC.

V gene TRBV6-2 or TRBV6-3 combines with J gene TRBJ1-2, with D hard to call. The CDR3 contains 12 residues. Germline V gene lookup returns CDR1 MNHEY and CDR2 SVGEGT. With 2 bases removed from V and 8 bases from J, the gap between germline ends came to 9 bases. CDR3 sequence reads: CASSYMGSGYTF. DNA of the CDR3: TGTGCCAGCAGTTACATGGGGAGCGGCTACACCTTC.

This clonotype has only a few counts. Here the CDR3 DNA reads TGTGCCAGCAGCCCGGACTGGAGCCAAGAGACCCAGTACTTC. Protein: CASSPDWSQETQYF. V usage is TRBV7-2 and J usage is TRBJ2-5; D might be TRBD2 (5 bases). CDR1 and CDR2 (germline): SGHTA, FQGNSA. CDR3 size: 14 residues. Trimming took off 5 bases at V and 1 base at J, with 11 bases between the two ends.

This clonotype was detected ten times or more. This chain links TRBV10-3 with TRBJ2-5; D unclear. V shed 2 bases and J shed 3 bases, with 7 bases lying between them. The germline V gene encodes CDR1 ENHRY and CDR2 SYGVKD. This CDR3 is built from 13 residues. The CDR3 reads CAISETEKETQYF. The CDR3 coding sequence is TGTGCCATCAGTGAGACGGAAAAAGAGACCCAGTACTTC.

This clonotype was observed a handful of times. The V gene is TRBV6-2 or TRBV6-3, the J gene TRBJ2-3; 7 nucleotides agree with TRBD2. Germline lookup yields CDR1 MNHEY and CDR2 SVGEGT. V was pared by 8 bases and J by 3 bases, with 8 bases of the junction left unmatched. The CDR3 runs 14 residues. CDR3 DNA sequence: TGTGCCAGCGCCGCACTAGCGAGGACAGATACGCAGTATTTT. It specifies CASAALARTDTQYF.

In its sample, this clonotype was seen a few times. The CDR3 loop reads CASSLAVGSTGELFF. The DNA of the CDR3 is TGTGCCAGCAGCTTAGCGGTGGGTTCCACCGGGGAGCTGTTTTTT. The chain carries TRBV7-9 and TRBJ2-2; D unresolved. The CDR3 length is 15 residues. V gave up 0 bases and J gave up 4 bases, with 9 bases separating them. CDR1 is SEHNR, CDR2 FQNEAQ, per germline (reference sequence).

The J gene is TRBJ2-1, the V gene TRBV4-2; a possible D gene is TRBD1 (6 bases). Germline V gives CDR1 LGHNA, CDR2 YNFKEQ. The CDR3 loop spans 16 amino acids. With 0 bases removed from V and 5 bases from J, the gap between germline ends came to 14 bases. Written as DNA, the CDR3 is TGTGCCAGCAGCCAAGACGTGGGACACGACAACAATGAGCAGTTCTTC. Its translation: CASSQDVGHDNNEQFF.

This clonotype has only one observation. The chain joins TRBV12-3 or TRBV12-4 to TRBJ2-2, with D unclear. V was shortened by 3 bases and J by 4 bases, with 15 bases between the two germline ends. The CDR3 covers 16 residues. CDR3 protein: CASSFSPLKVTGELFF. The CDR3 bases are TGTGCCAGCAGTTTTAGCCCCTTGAAAGTCACCGGGGAGCTGTTTTTT.

This chain joins TRBV5-4 and TRBJ1-5, with a possible D match to TRBD1 (5 bases). This CDR3 region has 12 residues. V lost 1 base, J lost 6 bases, and 5 bases lay in between. Germline CDR1 and CDR2: SGHNT and YYREEE (reference sequence). The CDR3 sequence is CASSLQGQPQHF. As DNA, the CDR3 is TGTGCCAGCAGCTTGCAGGGTCAGCCCCAGCATTTT.

This clonotype was detected many times. The chain recombines TRBV15 with TRBJ2-5; unclear D gene. V was pared by 5 bases and J by 7 bases, with 11 bases between. Germline CDR1 is LNHNV and CDR2 is YYDKDF (reference sequence). The CDR3 length is 12 residues. The CDR3 sequence: CATSAARGTQYF. The CDR3 nucleotides are TGTGCCACCAGCGCCGCACGCGGGACCCAGTACTTC.

This clonotype came up a few times. The rearrangement uses TRBV10-3 and TRBJ2-3, with a possible D match to TRBD2 (6 bases). Germline-derived CDR1 and CDR2 are ENHRY and SYGVKD. This CDR3 comprises 15 residues. The germline V and J ends were trimmed by 4 bases and 2 bases, with 13 bases remaining between them. CDR3 sequence reads: CAISGPGLSTDTQYF. CDR3 coding DNA: TGTGCCATCAGTGGGCCGGGACTTTCCACAGATACGCAGTATTTT.